Reported below is one T cell receptor (beta chain). Its specificity is unknown. The data were obtained in a study of shared clonotypes between healthy human individuals. Overall study results and limits: Around 5% of naive CD4 clonotypes were common to several donors. Clonotypes which were not shared had lower generation probabilities than clonotypes that all four donors shared.

Memory CD4+ cells were the fraction left after CD45RA+ naive selection. Here immunoSEQ multiplex PCR was the method, and the copy in TCRdb shows in-frame clones only, minus some. The data contain more than 1,200,000 clones, approximately 98.5% of them singletons. Germline V gene data show CDR1 as KGHSH and CDR2 as LQKENI. The CDR3 is 12 residues long. The junction had 5 bases not matched to a gene; V was cut back by 5 bases and J by 8 bases. Input material: naive CD4+ T cells sorted from blood. The subset was: CD45RA+ positively selected. The TCR comes from a man aged 25 to 45 in good health. The rearrangement links TRBV18 to TRBJ1-1, with 7 bases matching TRBD1. The CDR3 coding sequence is TGTGCCAGCTCAAACAAGGGACAGGAAGCTTTCTTT. It specifies CASSNKGQEAFF.